The sequence of this T cell receptor (beta chain) was determined in a study of shared clonotypes between healthy human individuals. Study-level information: In total, the donors were a couple of women and three men aged 18 to 49.

How the authors handled the data: Because ImmunoSEQ provided only junction sequences with no quality scores, the filtering differed. Measured with immunoSEQ multiplex PCR; TCRdb has only the in-frame clones, and not every one. That table is the source of V, J and clone size, and D and trimming were worked out from the DNA. The profile shows fewer than 500,000 clones, approximately 79% of them singletons. This sequence was found in a woman in her forties in good health. Some clones in this sample may be carry-over from other donors' samples. What was sequenced was PBMCs.

The CDR3 here is CASSIGPTGTDTQYF. CDR3 bases: TGTGCCAGTAGCATCGGACCCACGGGGACAGATACGCAGTATTTT. V usage is TRBV19 and J usage is TRBJ2-3, with D maybe TRBD2 (5 bases). CDR3 length: 15 amino acids. Germline CDR1 and CDR2: LNHDA and SQIVND (reference sequence). Trimming left V 6 bases short and J 3 bases short, with 16 bases between.